The rows below give T cell receptor beta chains drawn from one sample of a study of Graves' ophthalmopathy and Graves' hyperthyroidism. TCRdb re-derived calls from the multiplex PCR reads in MiXCR, one entry per CDR3 protein. Of about 420,000 distinct CDR3 sequences in the sample, under 25% were seen once. Sequenced sample: peripheral blood. The receptors stem from a woman under 30 with stable Graves' hyperthyroidism. Each CDR3 is given without its conserved first and last residue. Size values are once, few and many counts, or a class for expanded clones, and some rows have none.

many	TRBV6-2/TRBV6-3	TRBJ2-7	ASIYYDRGPLYEQY
NA	TRBV6-5	TRBJ1-5	ASSYLDRGNQPQH
many	TRBV6-1	TRBJ1-1	ASSEPRPEGAF
many	TRBV12-3/TRBV12-4	TRBJ2-2	ASSPGTGANGELF
NA	TRBV2	TRBJ2-5	ASSEGAGGLETQY
many	TRBV12-3/TRBV12-4	TRBJ1-5	ASSLTGQQPQH
NA	TRBV19	TRBJ1-1	ASSIQLVRSNTEAF
many	TRBV7-8	TRBJ2-2	ASSLAGTNTGELF
NA	TRBV27	TRBJ2-7	ASRGTARYEQY
NA	TRBV27	TRBJ2-5	ASSGGTEQETQY
many	TRBV30	TRBJ2-7	AWRDLLSYEQY
many	TRBV11-1	TRBJ2-7	ASSLVAPSRAEQY
NA	TRBV6-1	TRBJ2-7	ASSELGGSWEQY
NA	TRBV30	TRBJ1-2	AWTRTGSYGYT
many	TRBV5-4	TRBJ2-5	ASSFSGREEETQY